Shown below are 30 T cell receptor beta chains from a single sample sequenced in a study of T cell responses to AZD1222 COVID-19 vaccine. The method was immunoSEQ multiplex PCR; TCRdb's version includes in-frame clones alone and lacks a portion of them. The sample shows about 120,000 clones, roughly nine tenths of them seen only once. The material sequenced was peripheral blood, taken on day 0 of AZD1222 vaccination. Receptors originate from an adult in good health.

V and J are TRBV7-8 and TRBJ1-5; no firm D call. The germline V and J ends were trimmed by 5 bases and 0 bases, with 5 bases remaining between them. This CDR3 is built from 13 residues. Germline V gives CDR1 SGHVS, CDR2 FQNEAQ. In DNA form, the CDR3 reads TGTGCCAGCAGCACATATAGCAATCAGCCCCAGCATTTT. This encodes CASSTYSNQPQHF.

V and J are TRBV4-2 and TRBJ2-7; perhaps TRBD1 as D (6 bases). This CDR3 spans 14 amino acids. Germline V CDR1 and CDR2: LGHNA, YNFKEQ. The V and J ends lost 1 base and 3 bases respectively, with 10 bases between them. The CDR3: CASSQAMDSYEQYF. In DNA, the CDR3 is TGTGCCAGCAGCCAAGCTATGGACAGCTACGAGCAGTACTTC.

The chain recombines TRBV7-9 with TRBJ2-7; D is unresolved. There are 15 residues in the CDR3. The germline CDR1 and CDR2 sequences are SEHNR and FQNEAQ (reference sequence). The ends were cut back, 5 bases at V and 0 bases at J, with 14 bases in the middle. The CDR3 loop reads CASSPDRRSSYEQYF. The CDR3 region has the DNA TGTGCCAGCAGCCCTGACCGAAGGAGCTCCTACGAGCAGTACTTC.

Notes on this clone: Different DNA sequences within this sample yield the same CDR3. The CDR3 here is CASSFGGHTEAFF. The CDR3 DNA reads as TGTGCCAGCAGCTTCGGAGGGCACACTGAAGCTTTCTTT. The chain combines TRBV7-2 with TRBJ1-1; D not resolved. V was pared by 3 bases and J by 3 bases, with 8 bases between. Germline V gene lookup returns CDR1 SGHTA and CDR2 FQGNSA. CDR3 length: 13 amino acids.

The genes are TRBV25-1 and TRBJ1-1, with D possibly being TRBD1 (6 bases). Germline CDR1 is MGHDK and CDR2 is SYGVNS. The ends were cut back, 5 bases at V and 2 bases at J, with 15 bases in the middle. The CDR3 contains 15 residues. Here the CDR3 reads CASSSGRGTNTEAFF. As DNA, the CDR3 is TGTGCCAGCAGTTCTGGCAGGGGCACTAACACTGAAGCTTTCTTT.

The CDR3 here is CASSEVPAAEQYF. CDR3 DNA: TGTGCCAGCAGTGAGGTCCCGGCAGCCGAGCAGTACTTC. The V and J genes are TRBV2 and TRBJ2-7; no definite D call. The CDR3 covers 13 residues. From germline, CDR1 is SNHLY and CDR2 FYNNEI. Deletions cut 3 bases from V and 6 bases from J, with 12 bases between.

The chain uses TRBV12-3 or TRBV12-4 and TRBJ1-4; D might be TRBD1 (5 bases). The CDR3 runs 12 residues. The DNA for the CDR3 is TGTGCAAGTAGGGGTTTAGGTGAAAAACTGTTTTTT. It yields the protein CASRGLGEKLFF.

The chain recombines TRBV27 with TRBJ2-2, with 7 bases matching TRBD1. Germline lookup yields CDR1 MNHEY and CDR2 SMNVEV (reference sequence). V dropped 2 bases and J dropped 3; count of bases not matched to a gene: 0. The CDR3 extends over 14 amino acids. CDR3 DNA: TGTGCCAGCAGTTTAGGGACAGACACCGGGGAGCTGTTTTTT. Encoded protein: CASSLGTDTGELFF.

V usage is TRBV28 and J usage is TRBJ1-1; maybe TRBD1 (5 bases). Trimming removed 2 bases at V and 1 base at J, with 8 bases between. Germline values: CDR1 MDHEN, CDR2 SYDVKM. The CDR3 consists of 14 residues. CDR3 amino acids: CASSLTGANTEAFF. In nucleotides, the CDR3 is TGTGCCAGCAGTTTAACCGGGGCGAACACTGAAGCTTTCTTT.

The chain is built from TRBV10-2 and TRBJ2-1; 8 positions agree with TRBD2. V shed 8 bases, J shed 3 bases, and the junction held 6 bases outside the gene matches. The CDR3 is made up of 14 amino acids. The germline gives CDR1 WSHSY, CDR2 SAAADI. Here the CDR3 reads CASALAENYNEQFF. The CDR3 nucleotides read TGCGCCAGCGCACTAGCGGAGAACTACAATGAGCAGTTCTTC.

The chain employs TRBV15 and TRBJ1-1, with 8 bases fitting TRBD1. Per germline, CDR1 LNHNV and CDR2 YYDKDF (reference sequence). This CDR3 has 14 amino acids. J gave up 2 bases and V 4 bases, and 3 bases lay outside the gene matches. The CDR3 loop is CATSNGQGNTEAFF. The CDR3 region has the DNA TGTGCCACCAGCAACGGACAGGGAAACACTGAAGCTTTCTTT.

The CDR3, as DNA: TGTGCCAGCAGCTCATACACAGGGAGGAGGAACACTGAAGCTTTCTTT. It yields the protein CASSSYTGRRNTEAFF. The chain recombines TRBV7-9 with TRBJ1-1, with D tentatively TRBD1 (6 bases). Germline V CDR1 and CDR2: SEHNR, FQNEAQ (reference sequence). V dropped 4 bases and J dropped 1 base, with 16 bases sitting between them. The CDR3 extends over 16 amino acids.

The chain employs TRBV29-1 and TRBJ2-1, with 8 bases lining up with TRBD2. Germline V CDR1 and CDR2: SQVTM, ANQGSEA. Trimming removed 7 bases from V and 6 bases from J; junction bases left unmatched: 5. This CDR3 has 12 residues. In DNA form, the CDR3 reads TGCAGCGGCAAGACTAGCGTCAATGAGCAGTTCTTC. As protein: CSGKTSVNEQFF.

The J gene is TRBJ1-1, the V gene TRBV9; D remains ambiguous. The V gene's germline CDR1 is SGDLS and CDR2 YYNGEE. Deletions cut 0 bases from V and 1 base from J, with 4 bases between. The CDR3 spans 13 residues. As DNA, the CDR3 is TGTGCCAGCAGCGTAGCCGGGAACACTGAAGCTTTCTTT. It encodes CASSVAGNTEAFF.

The chain links TRBV5-1 to TRBJ1-1; no clear D. The V gene's germline CDR1 is SGHRS and CDR2 YFSETQ. The CDR3 consists of 14 residues. V lost 0 bases and J 1 base, leaving 7 bases between the germline ends. The CDR3 DNA reads TGCGCCAGCAGCTTGGTAGTAAGGAACACTGAAGCTTTCTTT. Translating gives CASSLVVRNTEAFF. The variable domain in full, completed from reference TRBV5-1 and TRBJ1-1, reads KAGVTQTPRYLIKTRGQQVTLSCSPISGHRSVSWYQQTPGQGLQFLFEYFSETQRNKGNFPGRFSGRQFSNSRSEMNVSTLELGDSALYLCASSLVVRNTEAFFGQGTRLTVV.

V usage is TRBV19 and J usage is TRBJ1-1; TRBD1 aligns across 8 bases. This CDR3 is 14 amino acids long. Germline V gene data show CDR1 as LNHDA and CDR2 as SQIVND (reference sequence). J lost 3 bases, V lost 6 bases, and 6 bases had no gene match. The CDR3 nucleotides are TGTGCCAGTAGCACCCTGGACAGGGACACTGAAGCTTTCTTT. Translating gives CASSTLDRDTEAFF.

This clone turned up a few times. V gene TRBV19 combines with J gene TRBJ2-2; 10 bases agree with TRBD2. Germline V gives CDR1 LNHDA, CDR2 SQIVND (reference sequence). V gave up 11 bases and J gave up 4 bases; unmatched junction bases: 10. The CDR3 is 15 amino acids. The CDR3 loop reads CASRGLAAITGELFF. The DNA for the CDR3 is TGTGCCTCACGCGGACTAGCGGCAATCACCGGGGAGCTGTTTTTT.

The chain links TRBV5-1 to TRBJ2-5; D could derive from TRBD1 or TRBD2 (5 bases each). This CDR3 comprises 14 residues. CDR1 is SGHRS and CDR2 is YFSETQ in the germline V gene. The V and J ends lost 3 bases and 4 bases respectively, with 13 bases between them. The CDR3 DNA follows: TGCGCCAGCAGCTCCTCGGGGACGGGAGAGACCCAGTACTTC. The encoded protein is CASSSSGTGETQYF.

This rearrangement joins TRBV9 to TRBJ2-6, with unresolved D. V shed 2 bases and J shed 1 base, with 4 bases lying between them. This CDR3 contains 14 residues. Per germline, CDR1 SGDLS and CDR2 YYNGEE. CDR3 DNA sequence: TGTGCCAGCAGCGTCTTATCTGGGGCCAACGTCCTGACTTTC. Protein: CASSVLSGANVLTF.

The chain has TRBV3-1 (or the pseudogene TRBV3-2) and TRBJ1-4; no definite D call. V was trimmed by 6 bases and J by 8 bases, leaving 7 bases between them. The CDR3 is made up of 11 amino acids. Germline lookup yields CDR1 LGHDT and CDR2 YNNKEL (reference sequence). This chain's CDR3 is CASSREEKLFF. The CDR3 DNA reads TGTGCCAGCAGTAGGGAAGAAAAACTGTTTTTT.

The genes are TRBV24-1 and TRBJ2-1; the D gene is possibly TRBD1 (8 bases). CDR1 KGHDR and CDR2 SFDVKD come from the germline V gene. V dropped 5 bases and J dropped 7 bases, with 17 bases sitting between them. This CDR3 has 15 amino acids. CDR3 nucleotides: TGTGCCACCAGTGCCGCGGACAGGGAGGGTAATGAGCAGTTCTTC. It encodes CATSAADREGNEQFF.

The rearrangement links TRBV28 to TRBJ2-1; 8 bases agree with TRBD2. Germline V lookup: CDR1 MDHEN, CDR2 SYDVKM. V lost 5 bases, J lost 2 bases, and 11 bases stayed unmatched. This CDR3 has 17 residues. The CDR3 DNA reads TGTGCCAGCAGTCCGGGCTCAACTAGCGGCCCCTACAATGAGCAGTTCTTC. Amino acids: CASSPGSTSGPYNEQFF.

The chain uses TRBV7-6 and TRBJ2-1, with 14 bases fitting TRBD2. Germline CDR1 reads SGHVS; CDR2 reads FNYEAQ. The V and J ends lost 5 bases and 8 bases, in that order; junction bases with no gene match: 5. This CDR3 has 15 amino acids. The CDR3 DNA sequence: TGTGCCAGCAGCGGGACTAGCGGGAGCACGTATGAGCAGTTCTTC. Its translation: CASSGTSGSTYEQFF.

The rearrangement links TRBV7-9 to TRBJ1-4; TRBD1 matches 9 bases. CDR3 length: 15 residues. Germline-derived CDR1 and CDR2 are SEHNR and FQNEAQ (reference sequence). After removal of 7 bases from V and 8 bases from J, the junction contained 11 bases not matched to a gene. The CDR3 here is CASTLGGQGYEKLFF. The CDR3 bases are TGTGCCAGCACCCTAGGGGGACAGGGTTACGAAAAACTGTTTTTT. Combining the CDR3 with reference TRBV7-9 and TRBJ1-4 gives the whole variable domain DTGVSQNPRHKITKRGQNVTFRCDPISEHNRLYWYRQTLGQGPEFLTYFQNEAQLEKSRLLSDRFSAERPKGSFSTLEIQRTEQGDSAMYLCASTLGGQGYEKLFFGSGTQLSVL.

The chain recombines TRBV19 with TRBJ2-7; 10 nucleotides agree with TRBD1. The CDR3 covers 15 residues. Germline V lookup: CDR1 LNHDA, CDR2 SQIVND (reference sequence). The V gene end was trimmed by 5 bases and the J gene end by 7 bases; junction bases not matched to a gene: 11. The CDR3 DNA reads as TGTGCCAGTAGTCAACCGGGACAGGGGTTTTGGGAGCAGTACTTC. Translated: CASSQPGQGFWEQYF.

The chain is built from TRBV6-8 and TRBJ2-3, with 10 nucleotides matching TRBD2. From germline, CDR1 is MNHGY and CDR2 SAAAGT. The CDR3 is 19 residues long. V lost 6 bases, J lost 4 bases, and 19 bases stayed unmatched. CDR3 in amino acids: CASRGGSKSGRAPPDTQYF. Here the CDR3 DNA reads TGTGCCAGCAGAGGGGGGTCTAAGAGCGGGAGGGCCCCCCCAGATACGCAGTATTTT.

DNA for the CDR3: TGTGCCAGCAGCTCACAGGGAACGGGAAACACCATATATTTT. Translated: CASSSQGTGNTIYF. This sequence joins TRBV11-2 and TRBJ1-3, with D possibly TRBD1 on 6 matching bases. Germline V CDR1 and CDR2: SGHAT, FQNNGV. V was trimmed by 4 bases and J by 4 bases, leaving 11 bases between them. The CDR3 is made up of 14 amino acids.

The V call is TRBV27, the J call TRBJ2-2; the D gene is possibly TRBD2 (6 bases). This CDR3 region has 12 residues. Germline V gene lookup returns CDR1 MNHEY and CDR2 SMNVEV (reference sequence). V was clipped by 3 bases and J by 9 bases, with 8 bases between them. DNA for the CDR3: TGTGCCAGCAGTTTGGGCGGGAGGGAGCTGTTTTTT. Translation gives CASSLGGRELFF.

The count of this clone is one. The genes are TRBV3-1 (or the pseudogene TRBV3-2) and TRBJ2-2; 10 bases align to TRBD1. V lost 1 base, J lost 8 bases, and 4 bases stayed unmatched. In germline, CDR1 is LGHDT, CDR2 YNNKEL (reference sequence). The CDR3 is made up of 15 amino acids. CDR3 coding DNA: TGTGCCAGCAGCCAAGGACAGGGGGCGGTTGGGGAGCTGTTTTTT. Amino acid sequence: CASSQGQGAVGELFF.

The chain combines TRBV7-2 with TRBJ1-2; the D gene is possibly TRBD1 (5 bases). The CDR3 covers 14 residues. Germline V gives CDR1 SGHTA, CDR2 FQGNSA. Trimming cost V 1 base and J 6 bases, with 12 bases left between them. CDR3 bases: TGTGCCAGCAGCTTAGGGCGAACAGGCGATGGCTACACCTTC. Amino acid sequence: CASSLGRTGDGYTF.